These 2 T cell receptor beta chains share one sample of origin, sequenced in a study of T cells in Graves' hyperthyroidism and ophthalmopathy. RNA transcripts gave rise to amplified TCR beta CDR3 regions. HTBI primers drove first-round RT-PCR of the TCR CDR3. One entry per CDR3 protein, called by TCRdb with MiXCR from the multiplex PCR reads. The data show a few hundred thousand distinct CDR3 sequences, approximately 18% seen once. Sequencing input: blood. These receptors were taken from a man aged 18 to 30 with Graves' ophthalmopathy.

This clonotype has at least ten counts. The chain recombines TRBV12-3 or TRBV12-4 with TRBJ1-2, with 8 bases matching TRBD1. The CDR3 has 14 amino acids. With V trimmed by 5 bases and J by 4 bases, 6 bases remained unmatched. The CDR3 DNA reads as TGTGCCAGCAGTAGGGGACAGGCCCCCTATGGCTACACCTTC. Translation gives CASSRGQAPYGYTF.

This clonotype has just a few counts. This may come from a read error, since a much larger clone is one base off. The rearrangement links TRBV6-2 or TRBV6-3 to TRBJ2-7, with TRBD1 identical over 7 bases. Losses at the gene ends were 8 bases for V and 1 base for J; bases not matched to a gene: 8. The CDR3 is 14 residues long. Germline V gene sequence: CDR1 MNHEY, CDR2 SVGEGT. CDR3 nucleotide sequence: TGTGCCAGCCGAGGGGGCAGGGGATCCTACGAGCAGTACTTC. Protein product: CASRGGRGSYEQYF.